The clone carrying this TCR beta chain was detected ten times or more. The sample comes from a study of molecular identifiers for immune sequencing clone quantification. From germline, CDR1 is MNHEY and CDR2 SVGAGI. Trimming took 5 bases from V and 5 from J; bases not matched to a gene: 15. The CDR3 is 17 residues long. Each CDR3 protein gets one entry after TCRdb re-called the PCR reads with MiXCR. The data contain over 600,000 distinct CDR3 sequences, just under 20% of them seen just once; the ten biggest clones take up around 0.9%. The TCR sequence derives from a human donor in good health. Some libraries in this study had Jurkat cell RNA spiked in. Material for sequencing was naive CD8+ T cells from blood, with Jurkat cell RNA spiked in. Documented subset: FACS-sorted CD8+CD4-CCR7+CD45RA+ naive T cells. The genes are TRBV6-5 and TRBJ2-5, with 9 bases identical to TRBD2. The CDR3 spells CASSLAFSGGGGETQYF. As DNA, the CDR3 is TGTGCCAGCAGTCTCGCGTTTAGCGGGGGCGGTGGGGAGACCCAGTACTTC.